This is a list of T cell receptor beta chains from one sample in a study of control samples from healthy donors and cancer patients. Sequencing used immunoSEQ multiplex PCR; TCRdb keeps in-frame clones, though not all of them. The sample has about 98,000 clones, 92% seen once. The sequenced material came from blood. These receptor sequences come from a woman younger than 30 in good health. The CDR3 runs from the conserved cysteine through the conserved F or W. Not all rows give a size; the values are once, few, many and, for expanded clones, a class.

v_call,clone_size,cdr3_aa
TRBV6-5,NA,CASSYESSGAGETQYF
TRBV5-1,NA,CASSLAGLGNQPQHF
TRBV19,NA,CASSPRGGRGGYTF
TRBV11-3,once,CASSPRTGGSTEAFF
TRBV5-1,few,CASSFGTGSSGYTF
TRBV7-9,NA,CASSLVSRVSTEAFF
TRBV11-2,NA,CASSTWTGLVTDTQYF
TRBV4-1,NA,CASGDGGAYEQYF
TRBV4-2,NA,CASSQDGTGHRSFGYTF
TRBV19,NA,CASSIDRGAAEAFF
TRBV10-1,NA,CASSEIFGNSPLHF
TRBV29-1,NA,CSALPVDYGYTF
TRBV30,NA,CAWSKPQGAGGNQPQHF
TRBV19,once,CASSSGTVQVGTEAFF
TRBV7-3,once,CASSPGGYEQYF
TRBV9,once,CASSRGGSGGAYEQFF